The entry below describes one T cell receptor beta chain. The assay was immunoSEQ multiplex PCR, and TCRdb's table has in-frame clones only and misses some. Of around 130,000 clones in the sample, approximately 80% were seen once. The record originates from a study of blood T cell repertoires in COVID-19. Looked up from germline, CDR1 is PRHDT and CDR2 is FYEKMQ (reference sequence). Trimming shortened V by 4 bases and J by 4 bases, and 11 bases separated the two germline ends. This CDR3 is built from 14 residues. This sequence was found in a woman in her fifties or sixties with acute or convalescent COVID-19. Sequenced sample: peripheral blood. V and J are TRBV13 and TRBJ1-3; possible D gene TRBD1, 6 bases. The CDR3 nucleotides are TGTGCCAGCAGCTCCACAGGGACCGGAAACACCATATATTTT. It yields the protein CASSSTGTGNTIYF. Complete variable domain (other parts from reference TRBV13 and TRBJ1-3): AAGVIQSPRHLIKEKRETATLKCYPIPRHDTVYWYQQGPGQDPQFLISFYEKMQSDKGSIPDRFSAQQFSDYHSELNMSSLELGDSALYFCASSSTGTGNTIYFGEGSWLTVV.